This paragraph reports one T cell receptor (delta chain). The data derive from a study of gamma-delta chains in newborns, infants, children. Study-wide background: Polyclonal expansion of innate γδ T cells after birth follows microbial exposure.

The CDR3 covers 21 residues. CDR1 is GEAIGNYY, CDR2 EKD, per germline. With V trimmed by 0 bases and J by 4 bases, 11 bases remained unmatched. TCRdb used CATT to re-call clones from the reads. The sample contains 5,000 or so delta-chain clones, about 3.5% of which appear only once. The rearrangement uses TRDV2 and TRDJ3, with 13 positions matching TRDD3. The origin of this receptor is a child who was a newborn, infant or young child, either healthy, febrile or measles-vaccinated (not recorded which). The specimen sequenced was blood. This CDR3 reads CACDTAFTGGYAKWDTRQMFF. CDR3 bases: TGTGCCTGTGACACCGCTTTTACTGGGGGATACGCGAAGTGGGACACCCGACAGATGTTTTTC.